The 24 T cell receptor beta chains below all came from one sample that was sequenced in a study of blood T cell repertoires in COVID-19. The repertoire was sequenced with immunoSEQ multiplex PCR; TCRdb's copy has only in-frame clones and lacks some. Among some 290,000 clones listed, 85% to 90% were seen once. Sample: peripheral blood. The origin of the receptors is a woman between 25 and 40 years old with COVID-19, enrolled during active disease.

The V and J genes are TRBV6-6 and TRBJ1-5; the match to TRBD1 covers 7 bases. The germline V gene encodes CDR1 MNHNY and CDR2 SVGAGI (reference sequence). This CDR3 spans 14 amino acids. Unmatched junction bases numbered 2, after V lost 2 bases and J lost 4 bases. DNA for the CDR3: TGTGCCAGCAGTTACGACAGGGCAAATCAGCCCCAGCATTTT. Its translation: CASSYDRANQPQHF.

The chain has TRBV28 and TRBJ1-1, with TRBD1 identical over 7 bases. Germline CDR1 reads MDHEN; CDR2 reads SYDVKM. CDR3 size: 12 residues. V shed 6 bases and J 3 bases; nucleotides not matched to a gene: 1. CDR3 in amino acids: CASRGQYTEAFF. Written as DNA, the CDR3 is TGTGCCAGCAGGGGACAGTACACTGAAGCTTTCTTT.

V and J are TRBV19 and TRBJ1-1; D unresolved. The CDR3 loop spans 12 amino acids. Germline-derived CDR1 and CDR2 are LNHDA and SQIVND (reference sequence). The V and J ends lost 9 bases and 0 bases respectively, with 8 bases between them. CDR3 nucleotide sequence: TGTGCCAGCAGTCAGGTGAACACTGAAGCTTTCTTT. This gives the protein CASSQVNTEAFF.

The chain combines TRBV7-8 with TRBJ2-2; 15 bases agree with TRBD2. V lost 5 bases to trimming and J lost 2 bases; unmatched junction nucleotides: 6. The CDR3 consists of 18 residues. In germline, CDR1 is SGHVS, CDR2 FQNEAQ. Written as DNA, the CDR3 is TGTGCCAGCAGCCCGGGACTAGCGGGGGGAATTAACACCGGGGAGCTGTTTTTT. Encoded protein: CASSPGLAGGINTGELFF.

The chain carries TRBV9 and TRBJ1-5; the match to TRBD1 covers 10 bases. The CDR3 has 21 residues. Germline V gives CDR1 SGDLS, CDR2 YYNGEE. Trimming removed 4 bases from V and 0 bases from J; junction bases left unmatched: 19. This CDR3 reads CASSQRDRGSNIKLSNQPQHF. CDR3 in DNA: TGTGCCAGCAGCCAGAGGGACAGGGGATCCAACATTAAACTTAGCAATCAGCCCCAGCATTTT.

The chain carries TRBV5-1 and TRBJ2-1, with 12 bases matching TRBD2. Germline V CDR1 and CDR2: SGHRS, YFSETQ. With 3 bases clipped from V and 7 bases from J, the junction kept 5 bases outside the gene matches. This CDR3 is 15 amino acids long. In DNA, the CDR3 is TGCGCCAGCAGCTCATCTAGCGGGGGGGCAAATGAGCAGTTCTTC. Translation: CASSSSSGGANEQFF.

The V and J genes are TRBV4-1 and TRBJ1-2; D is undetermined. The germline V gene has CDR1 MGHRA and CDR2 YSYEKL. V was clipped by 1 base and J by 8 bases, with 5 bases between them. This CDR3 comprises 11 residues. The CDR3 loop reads CASSQGGGYTF. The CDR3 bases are TGCGCCAGCAGCCAAGGCGGAGGCTACACCTTC.

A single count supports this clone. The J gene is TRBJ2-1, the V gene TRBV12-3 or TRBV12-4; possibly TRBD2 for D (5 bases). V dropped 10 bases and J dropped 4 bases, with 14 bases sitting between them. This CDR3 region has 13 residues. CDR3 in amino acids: CATRYEGYNEQFF. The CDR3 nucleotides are TGTGCCACCAGGTATGAGGGATACAATGAGCAGTTCTTC.

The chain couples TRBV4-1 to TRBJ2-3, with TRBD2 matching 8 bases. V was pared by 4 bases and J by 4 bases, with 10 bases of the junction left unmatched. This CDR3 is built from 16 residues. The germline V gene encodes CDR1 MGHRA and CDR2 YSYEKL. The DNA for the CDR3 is TGCGCCAGCAGCCCCCTCAGGACTAGCACCCCAGATACGCAGTATTTT. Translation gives CASSPLRTSTPDTQYF.

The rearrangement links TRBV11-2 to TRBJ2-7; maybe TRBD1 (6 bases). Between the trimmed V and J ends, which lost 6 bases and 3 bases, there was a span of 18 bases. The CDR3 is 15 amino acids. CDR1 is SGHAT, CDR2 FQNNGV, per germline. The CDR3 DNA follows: TGTGCCAGCAGATCGCCCGGGACACTAAACTACGAGCAGTACTTC. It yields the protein CASRSPGTLNYEQYF.

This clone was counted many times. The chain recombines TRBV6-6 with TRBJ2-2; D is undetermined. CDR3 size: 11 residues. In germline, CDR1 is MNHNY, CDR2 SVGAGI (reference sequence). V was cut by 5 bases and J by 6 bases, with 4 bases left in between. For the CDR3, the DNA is TGTGCCAGCAGTCCTTCCGGGGAGCTGTTTTTT. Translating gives CASSPSGELFF.

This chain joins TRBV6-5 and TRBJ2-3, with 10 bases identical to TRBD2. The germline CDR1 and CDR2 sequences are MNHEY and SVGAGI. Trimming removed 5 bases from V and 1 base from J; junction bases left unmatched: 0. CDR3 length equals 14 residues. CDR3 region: CASSLAGGTDTQYF. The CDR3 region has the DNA TGTGCCAGCAGTCTAGCGGGGGGCACAGATACGCAGTATTTT.

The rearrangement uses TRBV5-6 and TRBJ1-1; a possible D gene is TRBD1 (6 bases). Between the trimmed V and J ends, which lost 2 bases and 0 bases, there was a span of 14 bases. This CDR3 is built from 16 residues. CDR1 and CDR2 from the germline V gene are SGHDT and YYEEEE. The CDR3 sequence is CASSFFAGTMNTEAFF. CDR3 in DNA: TGTGCCAGCAGCTTTTTTGCAGGGACAATGAACACTGAAGCTTTCTTT.

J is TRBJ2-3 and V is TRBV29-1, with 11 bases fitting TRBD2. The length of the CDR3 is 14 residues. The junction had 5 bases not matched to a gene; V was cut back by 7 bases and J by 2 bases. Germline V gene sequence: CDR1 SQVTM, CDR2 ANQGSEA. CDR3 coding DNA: TGCAGCGCTGGGACTAGCGGACTCACAGATACGCAGTATTTT. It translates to CSAGTSGLTDTQYF.

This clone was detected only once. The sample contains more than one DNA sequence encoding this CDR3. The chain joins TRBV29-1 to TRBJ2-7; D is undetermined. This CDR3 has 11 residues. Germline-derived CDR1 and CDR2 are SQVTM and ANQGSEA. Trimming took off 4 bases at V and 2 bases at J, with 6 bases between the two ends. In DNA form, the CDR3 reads TGCAGCGTTGCCAGAACCTACGAGCAGTACTTC. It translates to CSVARTYEQYF.

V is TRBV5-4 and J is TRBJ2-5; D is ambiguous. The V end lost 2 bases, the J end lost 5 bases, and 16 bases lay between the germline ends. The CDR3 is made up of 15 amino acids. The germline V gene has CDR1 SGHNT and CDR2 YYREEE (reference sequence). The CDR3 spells CASSFGRKVGETQYF. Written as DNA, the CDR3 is TGTGCCAGCAGCTTCGGTAGAAAGGTCGGGGAGACCCAGTACTTC. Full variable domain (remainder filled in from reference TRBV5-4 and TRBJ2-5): ETGVTQSPTHLIKTRGQQVTLRCSSQSGHNTVSWYQQALGQGPQFIFQYYREEENGRGNFPPRFSGLQFPNYSSELNVNALELDDSALYLCASSFGRKVGETQYFGPGTRLLVL.

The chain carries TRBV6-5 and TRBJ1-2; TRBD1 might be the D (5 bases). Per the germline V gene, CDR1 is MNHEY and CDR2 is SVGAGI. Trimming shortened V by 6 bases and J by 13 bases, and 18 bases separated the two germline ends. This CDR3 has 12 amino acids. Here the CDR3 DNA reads TGTGCCAGCAGCCGAGGTGGGGCGATGCGCACCTTC. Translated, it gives CASSRGGAMRTF.

The CDR3 DNA is TGTGCCAGCAGGCCGTTGGACAGGGCGCCCCTTCGGGGCTACACCTTC. Amino acids: CASRPLDRAPLRGYTF. This chain connects TRBV2 to TRBJ1-2, with TRBD1 matching 8 bases. CDR1 and CDR2 from the germline V gene are SNHLY and FYNNEI. The CDR3 length is 16 residues. J gave up 8 bases and V 6 bases, and 17 bases lay outside the gene matches.

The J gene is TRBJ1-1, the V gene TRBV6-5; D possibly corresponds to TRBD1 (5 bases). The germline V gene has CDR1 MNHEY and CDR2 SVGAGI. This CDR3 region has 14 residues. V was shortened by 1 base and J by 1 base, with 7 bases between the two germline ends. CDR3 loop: CASSYYDRNTEAFF. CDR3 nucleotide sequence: TGTGCCAGCAGTTACTACGACAGGAACACTGAAGCTTTCTTT.

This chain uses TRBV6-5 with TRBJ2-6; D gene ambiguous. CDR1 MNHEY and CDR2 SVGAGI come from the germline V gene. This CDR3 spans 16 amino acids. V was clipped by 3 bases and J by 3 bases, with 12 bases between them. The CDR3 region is CASSYRPPGGANVLTF. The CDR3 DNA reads TGTGCCAGCAGTTATCGCCCACCGGGTGGGGCCAACGTCCTGACTTTC.

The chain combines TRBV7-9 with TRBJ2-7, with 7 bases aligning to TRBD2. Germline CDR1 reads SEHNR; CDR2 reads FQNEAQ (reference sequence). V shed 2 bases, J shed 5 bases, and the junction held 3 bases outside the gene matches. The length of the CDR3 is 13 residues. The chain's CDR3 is CASSLNGGNEQYF. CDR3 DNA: TGTGCCAGCAGCTTAAACGGGGGGAACGAGCAGTACTTC.

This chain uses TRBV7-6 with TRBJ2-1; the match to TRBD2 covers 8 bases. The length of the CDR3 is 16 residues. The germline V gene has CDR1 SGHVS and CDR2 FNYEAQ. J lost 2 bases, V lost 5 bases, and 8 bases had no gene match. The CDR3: CASSTQGAGAYNEQFF. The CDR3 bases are TGTGCCAGCAGCACCCAGGGAGCGGGGGCCTACAATGAGCAGTTCTTC.

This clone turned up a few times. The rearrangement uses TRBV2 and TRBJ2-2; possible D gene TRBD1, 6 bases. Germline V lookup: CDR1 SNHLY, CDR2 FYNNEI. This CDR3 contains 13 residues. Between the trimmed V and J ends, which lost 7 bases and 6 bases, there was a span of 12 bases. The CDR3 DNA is TGTGCCAGCACTCCAGGGGCTTCCGGGGAGCTGTTTTTT. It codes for CASTPGASGELFF.

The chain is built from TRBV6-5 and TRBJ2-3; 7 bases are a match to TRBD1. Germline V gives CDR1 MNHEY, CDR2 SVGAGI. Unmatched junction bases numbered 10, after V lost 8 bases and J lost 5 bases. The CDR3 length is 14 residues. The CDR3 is CASGRDRAGDTQYF. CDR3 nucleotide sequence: TGTGCCAGCGGAAGAGACAGGGCAGGAGATACGCAGTATTTT.